The 22 T cell receptor beta chains listed next were all sequenced from one sample in a study of blood T cell repertoires in COVID-19 (dated by TCRdb to about 2020). The library relied on the immunoSEQ multiplex PCR assay. TCRdb's version of the immuneACCESS table is confined to in-frame rearrangements and falls short of the full clone set. An unresolved V gene accounts for under half of the shortfall where checked; the remainder is of unknown origin. Across this sample there are some 150,000 clones, with approximately 86% seen only once. The ten largest account for around 3.3% of the sample. The source material was peripheral blood. These receptors originate from a man in his 70s with acute or convalescent COVID-19.

V and J are TRBV6-5 and TRBJ2-7, with TRBD1 matching 8 bases. The CDR3 contains 15 residues. With 6 bases clipped from V and 2 bases from J, the junction kept 9 bases outside the gene matches. Germline lookup yields CDR1 MNHEY and CDR2 SVGAGI. The CDR3 sequence is CASRPARQGTYEQYF. CDR3 sequence (DNA): TGTGCCAGCAGGCCTGCGAGACAGGGGACCTACGAGCAGTACTTC.

This clone was seen a single time. CDR3 in DNA: TGTGCCAGCTGCGAGCGGCCCCTTGAACTTCCTAACTATGGCTACACCTTC. Translating it yields CASCERPLELPNYGYTF. The V call is TRBV28, the J call TRBJ1-2; D unclear. V was cut by 8 bases and J by 0 bases, with 22 bases left in between. The CDR3 is made up of 17 amino acids. The V gene's germline CDR1 is MDHEN and CDR2 SYDVKM.

Only one count was recorded for this clone. This rearrangement joins TRBV10-3 to TRBJ2-3; 8 nucleotides align to TRBD2. Germline V CDR1 and CDR2: ENHRY, SYGVKD. CDR3 length: 13 residues. Trimming took 11 bases from V and 0 from J; bases not matched to a gene: 4. The CDR3 DNA sequence: TGTGCCGCGAGCGGGAGAAGCACAGATACGCAGTATTTT. As protein: CAASGRSTDTQYF.

The genes are TRBV4-3 and TRBJ2-5, with TRBD2 identical over 12 bases. Trimming removed 1 base from V and 5 bases from J; junction bases left unmatched: 2. Germline values: CDR1 LGHNA, CDR2 YSLEER. This CDR3 contains 15 residues. The CDR3 reads CASSQVTSGSETQYF. CDR3 nucleotide sequence: TGCGCCAGCAGCCAAGTGACTAGCGGGAGTGAGACCCAGTACTTC.

The chain links TRBV11-2 to TRBJ2-3, with D maybe TRBD2 (6 bases). Between the trimmed V and J ends, which lost 5 bases and 6 bases, there was a span of 24 bases. Looked up from germline, CDR1 is SGHAT and CDR2 is FQNNGV. The CDR3 extends over 17 amino acids. The CDR3 sequence is CASSRPMGTGARDTQYF. CDR3 sequence (DNA): TGTGCCAGCAGCCGACCCATGGGGACGGGAGCCCGGGATACGCAGTATTTT.

CDR3 residues: CASSSLAGGGPDTQYF. The CDR3 region has the DNA TGTGCCAGCAGCTCTCTGGCGGGAGGAGGCCCAGATACGCAGTATTTT. The chain links TRBV11-2 to TRBJ2-3; 8 positions match TRBD2. The trim removed 4 bases at V and 4 bases at J, leaving 10 bases unmatched. The CDR3 has 16 amino acids. Germline lookup yields CDR1 SGHAT and CDR2 FQNNGV.

The chain combines TRBV30 with TRBJ2-1, with TRBD2 matching 7 bases. Germline CDR1 is GTSNPN and CDR2 is SVGIG (reference sequence). This CDR3 has 15 amino acids. The V and J ends lost 1 base and 5 bases, in that order; junction bases with no gene match: 8. CDR3 region: CAWSGTAGVNNEQFF. In nucleotides, the CDR3 is TGTGCCTGGAGTGGTACTGCGGGAGTGAACAATGAGCAGTTCTTC.

The chain combines TRBV5-1 with TRBJ2-1; TRBD1 matches at 7 bases. CDR3 size: 15 residues. The junction had 7 bases not matched to a gene; V was cut back by 0 bases and J by 7 bases. CDR1 is SGHRS, CDR2 YFSETQ, per germline. CDR3 coding DNA: TGCGCCAGCAGCTTGGCCTCGGGACAGCTTAATGAGCAGTTCTTC. Amino acid sequence: CASSLASGQLNEQFF.

The chain joins TRBV9 to TRBJ2-1; 10 bases map to TRBD2. V gave up 3 bases and J gave up 9 bases; unmatched junction bases: 9. The length of the CDR3 is 15 residues. Germline V CDR1 and CDR2: SGDLS, YYNGEE. CDR3 protein: CASSGLAGVEIEQFF. In nucleotides, the CDR3 is TGTGCCAGCAGCGGTCTAGCGGGAGTTGAGATTGAGCAGTTCTTC.

The chain recombines TRBV7-9 with TRBJ1-5, with D perhaps TRBD1 (6 bases). CDR1 and CDR2 from the germline V gene are SEHNR and FQNEAQ (reference sequence). CDR3 length: 14 residues. The ends were cut back, 1 base at V and 3 bases at J, with 7 bases in the middle. The CDR3 DNA follows: TGTGCCAGCAGCTTAGACAGGGCCAATCAGCCCCAGCATTTT. It translates to CASSLDRANQPQHF.

The chain is built from TRBV4-2 and TRBJ2-1; 10 bases align to TRBD1. Unmatched junction bases numbered 3, after V lost 1 base and J lost 9 bases. Germline V lookup: CDR1 LGHNA, CDR2 YNFKEQ. This CDR3 is built from 14 residues. CDR3 nucleotides: TGTGCCAGCAGCCAAGGAGACAGGGGGCGTGAGCAGTTCTTC. Encoded protein: CASSQGDRGREQFF.

The chain uses TRBV10-3 and TRBJ1-2; a possible D gene is TRBD1 (6 bases). CDR1 is ENHRY, CDR2 SYGVKD, per germline. The germline V and J ends were trimmed by 5 bases and 4 bases, with 11 bases remaining between them. This CDR3 is built from 13 residues. This CDR3 is CAISRQESYGYTF. In DNA form, the CDR3 reads TGTGCCATCAGTCGACAGGAGTCCTATGGCTACACCTTC.

This clone turned up a few times. The CDR3 here is CASSLYMANTEAFF. DNA for the CDR3: TGTGCCAGCAGTTTGTATATGGCGAACACTGAAGCTTTCTTT. The chain combines TRBV27 with TRBJ1-1; D unclear. CDR1 MNHEY and CDR2 SMNVEV come from the germline V gene (reference sequence). Trimming took 3 bases from V and 1 from J, leaving 9 bases between them. The CDR3 is made up of 14 amino acids.

Within the sample, this clone is medium-sized. The gene calls are TRBV5-6 and TRBJ2-7; D might be TRBD1 (5 bases). Per germline, CDR1 SGHDT and CDR2 YYEEEE. V was cut by 0 bases and J by 4 bases, with 11 bases left in between. The CDR3 sequence is 14 residues long. The DNA for the CDR3 is TGTGCCAGCAGCTTGGGGACATTATCTTACGAGCAGTACTTC. Residues: CASSLGTLSYEQYF.

V and J are TRBV29-1 and TRBJ2-5, with D maybe TRBD1 (6 bases). The CDR3 runs to 13 residues. With 5 bases removed from V and 5 bases from J, the gap between germline ends came to 15 bases. Germline CDR1 reads SQVTM; CDR2 reads ANQGSEA. The CDR3 reads CSVTGQGLETQYF. For the CDR3, the DNA is TGCAGCGTTACCGGTCAGGGGTTGGAGACCCAGTACTTC.

The V and J genes are TRBV6-2 or TRBV6-3 and TRBJ2-7, with a weak D call TRBD2 (5 bases). CDR1 and CDR2 from the germline V gene are MNHEY and SVGEGT. The CDR3 extends over 16 amino acids. Between the trimmed V and J ends, which lost 0 bases and 1 base, there was a span of 13 bases. CDR3 nucleotides: TGTGCCAGCAGTTACTCTGAGGGAGCGGTTTCCTACGAGCAGTACTTC. Translating gives CASSYSEGAVSYEQYF.

The gene calls are TRBV12-5 and TRBJ1-4; D possibly corresponds to TRBD1 (5 bases). V lost 0 bases to trimming and J lost 8 bases, with 16 bases between them. Germline loops: CDR1 LGHNT, CDR2 FRNRAP. This CDR3 spans 16 amino acids. CDR3 DNA: TGTGCTAGTGGTTTGGTACGGACAAATGGAGAAGAAAAACTGTTTTTT. Translating it yields CASGLVRTNGEEKLFF.

The chain has TRBV5-6 and TRBJ2-3; the match to TRBD2 covers 9 bases. After removal of 7 bases from V and 3 bases from J, the junction contained 3 bases not matched to a gene. In germline, CDR1 is SGHDT, CDR2 YYEEEE. CDR3 length: 13 residues. CDR3 DNA sequence: TGTGCCAGCTGGACTAGCGAGACAGATACGCAGTATTTT. The encoded protein is CASWTSETDTQYF. The whole variable domain, filled in from reference TRBV5-6 and TRBJ2-3, reads DAGVTQSPTHLIKTRGQQVTLRCSPKSGHDTVSWYQQALGQGPQFIFQYYEEEERQRGNFPDRFSGHQFPNYSSELNVNALLLGDSALYLCASWTSETDTQYFGPGTRLTVL.

In DNA form, the CDR3 reads TGTGCCACCAGCAGACGACAGCCCCCAGATACGCAGTATTTT. This sequence encodes CATSRRQPPDTQYF. This rearrangement joins TRBV15 to TRBJ2-3; tentatively, D is TRBD1 (5 bases). The germline gives CDR1 LNHNV, CDR2 YYDKDF (reference sequence). The CDR3 has 14 amino acids. V lost 2 bases and J lost 4, with 10 bases in between.

The chain couples TRBV29-1 to TRBJ2-7; 10 bases line up with TRBD1. CDR1 is SQVTM, CDR2 ANQGSEA, per germline. The CDR3 runs to 12 residues. V was clipped by 7 bases and J by 2 bases; unmatched bases: 2. The CDR3: CSGGTGAYEQYF. The DNA of the CDR3 is TGCAGCGGGGGGACAGGGGCCTACGAGCAGTACTTC.

The chain couples TRBV18 to TRBJ2-1; D gene uncertain. The ends were cut back, 1 base at V and 4 bases at J, with 14 bases in the middle. This CDR3 is built from 16 residues. CDR1 and CDR2 (germline): KGHSH, LQKENI. In nucleotides, the CDR3 is TGTGCCAGCTCACCACGTTCCCTAAGTCCATACAATGAGCAGTTCTTC. Protein: CASSPRSLSPYNEQFF.

The chain combines TRBV15 with TRBJ2-1, with 11 nucleotides matching TRBD2. The CDR3 loop spans 16 amino acids. J gave up 7 bases and V 4 bases, and 9 bases lay outside the gene matches. Looked up from germline, CDR1 is LNHNV and CDR2 is YYDKDF (reference sequence). CDR3 nucleotide sequence: TGTGCCACCAGCATGGGACTAGCGGTCTTTCGGAATGAGCAGTTCTTC. This sequence encodes CATSMGLAVFRNEQFF.